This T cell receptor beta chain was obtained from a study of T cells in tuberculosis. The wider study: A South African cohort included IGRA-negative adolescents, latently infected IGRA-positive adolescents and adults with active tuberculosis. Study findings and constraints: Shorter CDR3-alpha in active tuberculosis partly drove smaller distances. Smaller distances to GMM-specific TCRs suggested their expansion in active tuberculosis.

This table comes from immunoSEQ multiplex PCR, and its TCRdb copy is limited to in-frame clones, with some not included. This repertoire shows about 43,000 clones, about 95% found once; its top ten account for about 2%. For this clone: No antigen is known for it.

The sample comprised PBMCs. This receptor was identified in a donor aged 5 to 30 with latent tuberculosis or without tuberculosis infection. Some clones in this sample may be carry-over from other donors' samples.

The DNA of the CDR3 is TGCAGCGTTGGAGGCCTAATGAACACTGAAGCTTTCTTT. This codes for CSVGGLMNTEAFF. This chain joins TRBV29-1 and TRBJ1-1; D is unresolved. The CDR3 extends over 13 amino acids. Trimming removed 4 bases from V and 0 bases from J, with 9 bases in between. CDR1 is SQVTM, CDR2 ANQGSEA, per germline.